This record concerns one TCR beta chain sequence. The record originates from a study of blood T cell repertoires in COVID-19. In the study overall: Specimens from acute and convalescent COVID-19 originated in the United States, Italy and Spain. PBMCs, B-cell-depleted T cells, or T cells were the source of the cDNA or gDNA that made up the material.

How the authors handled the data: Amplifying reference gene primers gave estimates of nucleated cell counts. This table comes from immunoSEQ multiplex PCR, and its TCRdb copy is limited to in-frame clones, with some not included. The D gene and trimming were derived from the DNA, and the V and J assignments and clone size from that table. The sample lists under 170,000 clones, just over 85% occurring once. V trimming: 5 bases; J trimming: 2 bases; junction bases outside the gene matches: 8. CDR3 length: 18 residues. Per germline, CDR1 SGHAT and CDR2 FQNNGV. This sequence originates from a man between 65 and 85 years old with acute or convalescent COVID-19. Input material: peripheral blood. The chain is built from TRBV11-2 and TRBJ2-1, with 14 bases identical to TRBD2. The CDR3 coding sequence is TGTGCCAGCAGCCTCTACCGGGGACTAGCGGGAGCCTACAATGAGCAGTTCTTC. This gives the protein CASSLYRGLAGAYNEQFF.